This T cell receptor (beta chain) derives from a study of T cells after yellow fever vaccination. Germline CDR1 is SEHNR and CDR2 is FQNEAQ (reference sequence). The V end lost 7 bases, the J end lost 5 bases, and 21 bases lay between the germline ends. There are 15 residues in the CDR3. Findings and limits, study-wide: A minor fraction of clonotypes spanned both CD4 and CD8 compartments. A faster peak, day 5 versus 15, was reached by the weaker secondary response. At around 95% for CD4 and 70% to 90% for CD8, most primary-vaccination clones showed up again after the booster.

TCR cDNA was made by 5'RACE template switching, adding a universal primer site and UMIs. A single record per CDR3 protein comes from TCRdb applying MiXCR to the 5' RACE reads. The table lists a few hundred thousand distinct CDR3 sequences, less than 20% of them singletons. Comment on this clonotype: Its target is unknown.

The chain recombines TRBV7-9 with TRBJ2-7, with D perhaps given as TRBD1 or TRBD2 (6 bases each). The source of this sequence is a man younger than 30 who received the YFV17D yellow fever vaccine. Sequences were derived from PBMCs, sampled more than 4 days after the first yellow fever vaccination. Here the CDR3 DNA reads TGTGCCAGCACCGTAGGGGGAGGCCGGGTAGACGAGCAGTACTTC. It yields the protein CASTVGGGRVDEQYF.